This TCR beta chain was recorded in a study of T cells in Graves' hyperthyroidism and ophthalmopathy. This clonotype was counted at least ten times. This CDR3 comprises 15 residues. The V gene's germline CDR1 is SGHRS and CDR2 YFSETQ. Germline trimming cut 4 bases from V and 4 bases from J; bases unmatched to any gene: 9. The TCR beta CDR3 regions underwent amplification using RNA transcripts as the source. HTBI primers were used for first-round RT-PCR of the TCR CDR3. TCRdb re-analysed the multiplex PCR reads in MiXCR, keeping a single row per CDR3 protein. The sample contains 340,000 or so distinct CDR3 sequences, approximately 18% of which appear only once.

Material: blood. The TCR sequence derives from a woman in her forties or fifties with Graves' hyperthyroidism. This rearrangement joins TRBV5-1 to TRBJ2-5; 8 nucleotides match TRBD1. DNA of the CDR3: TGCGCCAGCAGCCCAGGACGGACAGGGCCAGAGACCCAGTACTTC. This codes for CASSPGRTGPETQYF.